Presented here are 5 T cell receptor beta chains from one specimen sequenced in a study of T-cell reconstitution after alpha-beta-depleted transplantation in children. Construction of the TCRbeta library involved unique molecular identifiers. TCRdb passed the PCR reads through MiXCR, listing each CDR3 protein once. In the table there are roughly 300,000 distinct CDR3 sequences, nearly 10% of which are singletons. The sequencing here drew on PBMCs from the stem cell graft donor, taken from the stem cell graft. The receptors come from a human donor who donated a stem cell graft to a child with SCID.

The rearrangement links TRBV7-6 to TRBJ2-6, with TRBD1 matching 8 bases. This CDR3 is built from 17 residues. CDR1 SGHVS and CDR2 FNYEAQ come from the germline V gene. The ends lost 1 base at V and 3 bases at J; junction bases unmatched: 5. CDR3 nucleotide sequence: TGTGCCAGCAGCTTAGTTATGACAGGGGATGGGGCCAACGTCCTGACTTTC. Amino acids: CASSLVMTGDGANVLTF.

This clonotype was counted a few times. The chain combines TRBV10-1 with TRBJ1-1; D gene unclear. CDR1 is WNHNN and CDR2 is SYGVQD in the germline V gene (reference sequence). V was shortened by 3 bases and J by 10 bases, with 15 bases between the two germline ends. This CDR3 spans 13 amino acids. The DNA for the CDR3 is TGCGCCAGCAGTGAAAGCTCTCCGTCGGTAGCTTTCTTT. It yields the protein CASSESSPSVAFF.

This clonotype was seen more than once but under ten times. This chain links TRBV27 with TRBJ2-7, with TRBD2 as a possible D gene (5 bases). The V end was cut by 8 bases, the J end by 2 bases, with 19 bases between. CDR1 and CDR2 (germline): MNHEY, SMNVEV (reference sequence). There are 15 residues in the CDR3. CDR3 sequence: CASGSWRRSTYEQYF. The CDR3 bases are TGTGCCAGCGGTTCGTGGCGGAGGTCTACCTACGAGCAGTACTTC.

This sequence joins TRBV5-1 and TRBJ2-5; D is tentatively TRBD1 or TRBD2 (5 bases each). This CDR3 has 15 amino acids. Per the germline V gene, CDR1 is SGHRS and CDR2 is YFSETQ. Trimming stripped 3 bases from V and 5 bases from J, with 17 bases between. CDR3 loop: CASSSLVGKGETQYF. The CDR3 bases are TGCGCCAGCAGCTCCCTGGTCGGGAAGGGGGAGACCCAGTACTTC.

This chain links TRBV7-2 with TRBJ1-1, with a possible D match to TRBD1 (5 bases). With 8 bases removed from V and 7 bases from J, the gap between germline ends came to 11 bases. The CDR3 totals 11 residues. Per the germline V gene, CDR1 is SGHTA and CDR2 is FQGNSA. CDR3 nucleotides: TGTGCCAGCGGTGGGGGGATTGAAGCTTTCTTT. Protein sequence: CASGGGIEAFF.